What follows are 8 T cell receptor beta chains derived from one specimen sequenced in a study of T cell repertoires in cytomegalovirus infection. TCRdb reprocessed the reads with MiXCR, giving one entry per CDR3 protein. The profile shows more than 350,000 distinct CDR3 sequences, 25% to 40% of them singletons. Sequencing used PBMCs. The receptor set was obtained from a human donor in good health (CMV status not recorded). Some clones in this sample may be carry-over from other donors' samples.

This clonotype was picked up a small number of times. V usage is TRBV5-4 and J usage is TRBJ2-7; tentatively, D is TRBD2 (6 bases). The germline V gene has CDR1 SGHNT and CDR2 YYREEE (reference sequence). V was trimmed by 0 bases and J by 5 bases, leaving 9 bases between them. The CDR3 runs to 13 residues. The CDR3 bases are TGTGCCAGCAGCTTGGGCGGGGAGGACGAGCAGTACTTC. Amino acids: CASSLGGEDEQYF.

Remarks on this clonotype: This may arise from a read error, as a much more abundant clone is one base away. The chain uses TRBV27 and TRBJ1-6, with 9 bases that match TRBD1. The V and J ends lost 5 bases and 10 bases, in that order; junction bases with no gene match: 6. Germline CDR1 MNHEY, CDR2 SMNVEV (reference sequence). This CDR3 region has 14 residues. This CDR3 is CASSLGTGKSPLHF. In DNA form, the CDR3 reads TGTGCCAGCAGTCTCGGGACAGGGAAGTCACCCCTCCACTTT.

This clonotype was counted at least ten times. The chain carries TRBV7-6 and TRBJ1-1; TRBD1 matches at 7 bases. The CDR3 is made up of 16 amino acids. CDR1 SGHVS and CDR2 FNYEAQ come from the germline V gene. V lost 5 bases and J lost 1; bases outside the gene matches: 10. The CDR3 DNA reads TGTGCCAGCAGCCCAATGGGGGCAGGGGGGAACACTGAAGCTTTCTTT. The encoded protein is CASSPMGAGGNTEAFF.

V is TRBV15 and J is TRBJ2-3; 10 bases are a match to TRBD1. Germline V gene sequence: CDR1 LNHNV, CDR2 YYDKDF (reference sequence). V dropped 1 base and J dropped 3; count of bases not matched to a gene: 4. The CDR3 sequence is 16 residues long. The CDR3 nucleotides are TGTGCCACCAGCAGAGTCCGGACAGGGGGGACAGATACGCAGTATTTT. Its translation: CATSRVRTGGTDTQYF. Full variable domain (missing parts from reference TRBV15 and TRBJ2-3): DAMVIQNPRYQVTQFGKPVTLSCSQTLNHNVMYWYQQKSSQAPKLLFHYYDKDFNNEADTPDNFQSRRPNTSFCFLDIRSPGLGDTAMYLCATSRVRTGGTDTQYFGPGTRLTVL.

The rearrangement joins TRBV6-2 or TRBV6-3 to TRBJ2-5; TRBD1 aligns across 7 bases. The CDR3 covers 15 residues. Germline V gene sequence: CDR1 MNHEY, CDR2 SVGEGT. Germline trimming cut 6 bases from V and 4 bases from J; bases unmatched to any gene: 11. DNA for the CDR3: TGTGCCAGCAGACTACGCCGGGACAGCCTAGAGACCCAGTACTTC. Its protein product is CASRLRRDSLETQYF.

To note about this clonotype: With a much larger clone just one base away, this may be a read error. V usage is TRBV7-8 and J usage is TRBJ1-1; the match to TRBD1 covers 10 bases. From germline, CDR1 is SGHVS and CDR2 FQNEAQ. The CDR3 is 18 residues long. The CDR3 spells CASSTGTGAVWGNTEVFF. In DNA form, the CDR3 reads TGTGCCAGCAGCACGGGGACAGGGGCGGTGTGGGGGAACACTGAAGTTTTCTTT.

This clonotype has only one observation. The gene calls are TRBV4-3 and TRBJ1-4; tentatively, D is TRBD1 (5 bases). V dropped 5 bases and J dropped 7 bases, with 14 bases sitting between them. Germline loops: CDR1 LGHNA, CDR2 YSLEER. The CDR3 is 14 amino acids. In nucleotides, the CDR3 is TGCGCCAGCAGCGCGGGACTCCCCCGTGAAAAACTGTTTTTT. It is translated as CASSAGLPREKLFF.

The chain links TRBV12-3 or TRBV12-4 to TRBJ1-3; 8 bases map to TRBD1. The CDR3 spans 15 residues. With V trimmed by 6 bases and J by 7 bases, 11 bases remained unmatched. The CDR3 here is CASSHGQGPRNTIYF. Written as DNA, the CDR3 is TGTGCCAGCAGCCACGGACAGGGACCACGTAACACCATATATTTT.